The rows below give T cell receptor beta chains drawn from one sample of a study of cytomegalovirus exposure and HLA in healthy donors. Some clones are missing from TCRdb's copy, which holds only in-frame ones; the method was immunoSEQ multiplex PCR. The sample contains about 190,000 clones, 78% of which appear only once. The sequenced sample was PBMCs. The receptors were gathered from a woman aged 25-40 years in good health and CMV-seropositive. CDR3s include the opening cysteine and the closing phenylalanine or tryptophan. A D gene is named only where the DNA matches it firmly. Where a row states a size, it is once, few, many or the class of an expanded clone; other rows omit it.

d_call clone_size cdr3_length j_call v_call cdr3_nt cdr3_aa
. . 13 TRBJ2-1 TRBV6-5 TGTGCCAGCAGTTTTATTAACACGGGTGAGCAGTTCTTC CASSFINTGEQFF
. . 13 TRBJ1-4 TRBV9 TGTGCCAGCAGCGCCCGAGATACTGCAAAACTGTTTTTT CASSARDTAKLFF
TRBD1 . 13 TRBJ2-1 TRBV7-9 TGTGCCAGCATTGGGCAGGGGGCGGGTGAGCAGTTCTTC CASIGQGAGEQFF
. . 15 TRBJ2-2 TRBV29-1 TGCAGCGTTGAAGAGGTCACAGGGTACACCGGGGAGCTGTTTTTT CSVEEVTGYTGELFF
. . 14 TRBJ2-7 TRBV6-5 TGTGCCACTGCCGAGGGGGGGGCGACCTACGAGCAGTACTTC CATAEGGATYEQYF
. . 15 TRBJ2-5 TRBV28 TGTGCCAGCGCAAGGGGCGGAATACTCCAAGAGACCCAGTACTTC CASARGGILQETQYF
. . 12 TRBJ1-2 TRBV5-1 TGCGCCAGCACGAACAGGGTTTATGGCTACACCTTC CASTNRVYGYTF
. . 14 TRBJ1-4 TRBV19 TGTGCCAGTTCTGAGGGGGTCGGAGATGAAAAACTGTTTTTT CASSEGVGDEKLFF
. . 18 TRBJ2-7 TRBV7-2 TGTGCCAGCAGCTTAGGGCCCAGGGGACACCAAGGCACCTACGAGCAGTACTTC CASSLGPRGHQGTYEQYF
TRBD1 . 18 TRBJ1-1 TRBV19 TGTGCCAGTAGTATTAGGGGCGTAACAAGGGGGCTTGGCACTGAAGCTTTCTTT CASSIRGVTRGLGTEAFF
TRBD2 . 16 TRBJ2-7 TRBV4-1 TGCGCCAGCAGCGGTAGGACTAGCGGGATAATCGCCCAGCAGTACTTC CASSGRTSGIIAQQYF
TRBD1 . 14 TRBJ1-2 TRBV5-1 TGCGCCAGCAGCTTAGACAGGGATCCCAATGGCTACACCTTC CASSLDRDPNGYTF
TRBD1 once 15 TRBJ2-5 TRBV28 TGTGCCAGCAGTTTGGGACAGGGGCGGTCAGAGACCCAGTACTTC CASSLGQGRSETQYF
TRBD2 few 16 TRBJ2-1 TRBV5-1 TGCGCCAGCAGCTTGTTGGCGGGAGGGGGCTACAATGAGCAGTTCTTC CASSLLAGGGYNEQFF
. once 12 TRBJ2-7 TRBV5-5 TGTGCCAGCAGCTTCACTTTCTACGAGCAGTACTTC CASSFTFYEQYF
TRBD1 . 13 TRBJ2-3 TRBV27 TGTGCCAGCAGACGACAGGGGGTGGATACGCAGTATTTT CASRRQGVDTQYF
. once 11 TRBJ2-3 TRBV18 TGTGCCAGCCTTGAGACAGATACGCAGTATTTT CASLETDTQYF
TRBD2 . 22 TRBJ2-1 TRBV7-3 TGTGCCAGCAGCCCCAAGATAGCTCAAGACCTAGTCGGGGCGGGGGAGGCCAATGAGCAGTTCTTC CASSPKIAQDLVGAGEANEQFF
TRBD1 . 12 TRBJ2-7 TRBV6-1 TGTGCCATCCGGACAGGTTCCTACGAGCAGTACTTC CAIRTGSYEQYF
. . 14 TRBJ1-1 TRBV5-1 TGCGCCAGCAGCTTCCGGGACATGAACACTGAAGCTTTCTTT CASSFRDMNTEAFF
. few 13 TRBJ1-1 TRBV9 TGTGCCAGCAGCGTAGGGACAGAAACCGAAGCTTTCTTT CASSVGTETEAFF
TRBD1 . 12 TRBJ2-7 TRBV29-1 TGCAGCGTTGAAAACAGGGGCTACGAGCAGTACTTC CSVENRGYEQYF
. . 17 TRBJ2-2 TRBV7-6 TGTGCCAGCAGCTTGTACTGGGCCGTCGGAAACACCGGGGAGCTGTTTTTT CASSLYWAVGNTGELFF
TRBD1 . 15 TRBJ1-1 TRBV9 TGTGCCAGCAGCTTCCAGACAGGGCGGAACACTGAAGCTTTCTTT CASSFQTGRNTEAFF
. . 14 TRBJ2-1 TRBV4-1 TGCGCCAGCAGCTTGACTTCTGACTACAATGAGCAGTTCTTC CASSLTSDYNEQFF
TRBD1 many 13 TRBJ2-7 TRBV19 TGTGCCAGTAGTATAAGGGACAGCTACGAGCAGTACTTC CASSIRDSYEQYF
. . 15 TRBJ1-6 TRBV9 TGTGCCAGCAGCGTCACAGGGATGGTCCGCTCACCCCTCCACTTT CASSVTGMVRSPLHF
. . 14 TRBJ2-2 TRBV14 TGTGCCAGCAGCCGCACTAGGGGGACCGGGGAGCTGTTTTTT CASSRTRGTGELFF
. . 16 TRBJ1-3 TRBV7-9 TGTGCCAGCAGCTTAATGGGGGACATCGAAGGAAACACCATATATTTT CASSLMGDIEGNTIYF
. few 13 TRBJ1-2 TRBV6-5 TGTGCCAGCAGTCTTACCGTAGACAGCGAGTTTACCTTC CASSLTVDSEFTF
TRBD1 . 15 TRBJ2-1 TRBV5-1 TGCGCCAGCAGCCCACCGGGACAGGGGGCGCATGAGCAGTTCTTC CASSPPGQGAHEQFF
TRBD1 . 13 TRBJ1-1 TRBV7-8 TGTGCCAGCAGCCAACAGGGGAGCACTGAAGCTTTCTTT CASSQQGSTEAFF
TRBD1 . 15 TRBJ1-1 TRBV23-1 TGCGCCAGCAGTCACCTGGGACAGGGAGGTGTTGAAGCTTTCTTT CASSHLGQGGVEAFF
TRBD1 . 15 TRBJ2-7 TRBV6-1 TGTGCCAGCAGTCCCGAGGGGGCCCTCCTCATCGAGCAGTACTTC CASSPEGALLIEQYF
. once 13 TRBJ1-5 TRBV19 TGTGCCAGTAAGGGCCCAGGGCTACAGCCCCAGCATTTT CASKGPGLQPQHF
TRBD2 . 15 TRBJ2-5 TRBV6-6 TGTGCCAGCAGGAGCGGGGGGGCCGCCCAAGAGACCCAGTACTTC CASRSGGAAQETQYF
. . 14 TRBJ1-5 TRBV7-2 TGTGCCAGCAGCTTAGGAAGGCGGGATCAGCCCCAGCATTTT CASSLGRRDQPQHF
TRBD2 once 17 TRBJ2-3 TRBV11-3 TGTGCCAGCAGCTTAGATCCCGGGGGGGCGAGCACAGATACGCAGTATTTT CASSLDPGGASTDTQYF
. . 15 TRBJ1-2 TRBV4-1 TGCGCCAGCAGCCTTATGGCAGGGGAAGCCTATGGCTACACCTTC CASSLMAGEAYGYTF
TRBD1 . 12 TRBJ1-1 TRBV5-4 TGTGCCAGCAGCGAACTGACAGGGGAGGCTTTCTTT CASSELTGEAFF
. . 13 TRBJ2-3 TRBV7-9 TGTGCCAGCAGCACTATAGTCACAGATACGCAGTATTTT CASSTIVTDTQYF
. . 12 TRBJ2-7 TRBV5-1 TGCGCCAGCAGCTTGGTACTAGGCGAGCAGTACTTC CASSLVLGEQYF